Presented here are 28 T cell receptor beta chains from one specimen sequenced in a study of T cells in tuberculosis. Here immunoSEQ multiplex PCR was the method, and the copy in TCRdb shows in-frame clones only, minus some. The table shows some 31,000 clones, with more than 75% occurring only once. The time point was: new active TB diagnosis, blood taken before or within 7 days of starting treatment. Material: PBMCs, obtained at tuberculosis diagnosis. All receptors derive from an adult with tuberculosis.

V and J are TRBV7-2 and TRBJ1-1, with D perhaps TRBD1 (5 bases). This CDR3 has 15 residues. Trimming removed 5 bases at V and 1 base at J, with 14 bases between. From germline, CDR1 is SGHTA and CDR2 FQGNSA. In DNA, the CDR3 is TGTGCCAGCAGCCGGGGGTTTCTCGGGAACACTGAAGCTTTCTTT. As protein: CASSRGFLGNTEAFF.

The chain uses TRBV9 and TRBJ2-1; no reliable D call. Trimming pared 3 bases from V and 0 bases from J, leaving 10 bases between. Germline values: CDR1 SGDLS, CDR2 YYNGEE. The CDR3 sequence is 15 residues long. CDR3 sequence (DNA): TGTGCCAGCAGCGAAGATAGTAGCTCCTACAATGAGCAGTTCTTC. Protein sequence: CASSEDSSSYNEQFF.

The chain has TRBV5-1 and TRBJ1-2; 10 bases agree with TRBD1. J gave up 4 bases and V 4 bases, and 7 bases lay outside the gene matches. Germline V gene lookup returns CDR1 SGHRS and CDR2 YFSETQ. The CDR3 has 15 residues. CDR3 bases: TGCGCCAGCAGCCCCTTCGGACAGGGGGTCTATGGCTACACCTTC. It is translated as CASSPFGQGVYGYTF.

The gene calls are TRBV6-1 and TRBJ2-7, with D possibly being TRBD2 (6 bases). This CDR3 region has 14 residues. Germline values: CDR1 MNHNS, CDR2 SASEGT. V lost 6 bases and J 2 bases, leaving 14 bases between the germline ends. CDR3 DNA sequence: TGTGCCAGCAGCGCGGAGGGATTAACCTACGAGCAGTACTTC. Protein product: CASSAEGLTYEQYF.

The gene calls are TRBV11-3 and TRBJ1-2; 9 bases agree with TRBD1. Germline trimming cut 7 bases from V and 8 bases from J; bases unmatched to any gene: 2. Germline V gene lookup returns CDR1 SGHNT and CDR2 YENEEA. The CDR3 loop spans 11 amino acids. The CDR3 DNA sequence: TGTGCCAGCATAACAGGGGGCGGCTACACCTTC. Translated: CASITGGGYTF. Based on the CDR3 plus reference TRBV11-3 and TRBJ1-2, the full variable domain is EAGVVQSPRYKIIEKKQPVAFWCNPISGHNTLYWYLQNLGQGPELLIRYENEEAVDDSQLPKDRFSAERLKGVDSTLKIQPAELGDSAVYLCASITGGGYTFGSGTRLTVV.

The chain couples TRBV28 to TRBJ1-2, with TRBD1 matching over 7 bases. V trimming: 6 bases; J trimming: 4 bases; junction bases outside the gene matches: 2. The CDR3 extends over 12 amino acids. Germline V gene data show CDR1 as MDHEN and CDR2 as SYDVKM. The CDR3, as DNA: TGTGCCAGCAGCGGGACAGTCTATGGCTACACCTTC. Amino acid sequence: CASSGTVYGYTF.

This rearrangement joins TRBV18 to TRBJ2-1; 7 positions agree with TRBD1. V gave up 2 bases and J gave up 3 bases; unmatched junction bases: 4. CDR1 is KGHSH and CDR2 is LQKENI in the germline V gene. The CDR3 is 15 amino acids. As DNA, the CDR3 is TGTGCCAGCTCACCAGGGGGACAGAACTACAATGAGCAGTTCTTC. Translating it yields CASSPGGQNYNEQFF.

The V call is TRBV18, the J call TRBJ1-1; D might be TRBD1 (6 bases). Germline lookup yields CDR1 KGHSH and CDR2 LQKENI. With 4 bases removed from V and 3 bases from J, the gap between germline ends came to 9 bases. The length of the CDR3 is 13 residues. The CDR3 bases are TGTGCCAGCTCACTACAGGGTTACACTGAAGCTTTCTTT. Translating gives CASSLQGYTEAFF.

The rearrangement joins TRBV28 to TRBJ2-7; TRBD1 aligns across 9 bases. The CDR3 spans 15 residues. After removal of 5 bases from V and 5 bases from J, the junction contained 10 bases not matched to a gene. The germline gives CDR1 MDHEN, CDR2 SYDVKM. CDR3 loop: CASSSTGTGSNEQYF. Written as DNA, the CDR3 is TGTGCCAGCAGTAGCACCGGGACAGGGTCCAACGAGCAGTACTTC. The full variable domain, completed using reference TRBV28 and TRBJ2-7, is DVKVTQSSRYLVKRTGEKVFLECVQDMDHENMFWYRQDPGLGLRLIYFSYDVKMKEKGDIPEGYSVSREKKERFSLILESASTNQTSMYLCASSSTGTGSNEQYFGPGTRLTVT.

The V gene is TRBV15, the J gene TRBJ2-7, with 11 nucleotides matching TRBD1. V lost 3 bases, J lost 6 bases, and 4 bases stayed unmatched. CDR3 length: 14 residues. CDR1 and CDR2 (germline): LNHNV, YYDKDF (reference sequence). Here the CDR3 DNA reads TGTGCCACCAGCAGCCAGGACAGGGGGCGCGAGCAGTACTTC. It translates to CATSSQDRGREQYF.

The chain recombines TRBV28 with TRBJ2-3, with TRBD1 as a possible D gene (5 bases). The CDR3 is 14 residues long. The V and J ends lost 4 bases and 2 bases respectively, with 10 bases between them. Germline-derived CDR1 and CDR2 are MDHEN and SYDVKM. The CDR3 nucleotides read TGTGCCAGCAGTTCCCTAGGGGTCACAGATACGCAGTATTTT. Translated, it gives CASSSLGVTDTQYF.

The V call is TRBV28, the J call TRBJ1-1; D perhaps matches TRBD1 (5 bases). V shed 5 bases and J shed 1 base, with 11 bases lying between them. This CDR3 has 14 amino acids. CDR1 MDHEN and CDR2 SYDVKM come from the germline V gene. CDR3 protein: CASSRRTGNTEAFF. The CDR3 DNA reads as TGTGCCAGCAGTCGCCGAACAGGGAACACTGAAGCTTTCTTT. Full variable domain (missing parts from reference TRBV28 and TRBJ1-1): DVKVTQSSRYLVKRTGEKVFLECVQDMDHENMFWYRQDPGLGLRLIYFSYDVKMKEKGDIPEGYSVSREKKERFSLILESASTNQTSMYLCASSRRTGNTEAFFGQGTRLTVV.

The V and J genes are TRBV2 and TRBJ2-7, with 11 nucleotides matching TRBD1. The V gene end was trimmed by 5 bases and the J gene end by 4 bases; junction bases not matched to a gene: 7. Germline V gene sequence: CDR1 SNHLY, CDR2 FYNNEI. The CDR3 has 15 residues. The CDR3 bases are TGTGCCAGCAGTCAAGGACAGGGGGCAAATTACGAGCAGTACTTC. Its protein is CASSQGQGANYEQYF.

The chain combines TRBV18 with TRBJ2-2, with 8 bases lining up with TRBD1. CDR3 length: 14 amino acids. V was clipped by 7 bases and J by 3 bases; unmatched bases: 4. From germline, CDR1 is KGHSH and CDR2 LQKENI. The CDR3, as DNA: TGTGCCAGCTTTGACAGGGGACACACCGGGGAGCTGTTTTTT. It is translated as CASFDRGHTGELFF.

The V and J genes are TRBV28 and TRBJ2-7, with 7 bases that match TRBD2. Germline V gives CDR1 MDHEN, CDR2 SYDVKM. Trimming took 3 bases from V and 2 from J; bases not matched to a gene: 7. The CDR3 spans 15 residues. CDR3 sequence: CASSFFGTNPYEQYF. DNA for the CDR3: TGTGCCAGCAGTTTTTTCGGGACTAACCCCTACGAGCAGTACTTC.

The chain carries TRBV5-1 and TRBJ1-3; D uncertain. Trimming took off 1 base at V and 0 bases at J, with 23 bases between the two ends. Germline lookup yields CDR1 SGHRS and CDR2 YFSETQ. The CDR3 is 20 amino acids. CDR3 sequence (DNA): TGCGCCAGCAGCTTGTCCCCATGGGAGAGACTCTCCCGCTCTGGAAACACCATATATTTT. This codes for CASSLSPWERLSRSGNTIYF.

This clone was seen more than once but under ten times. The CDR3 reads CASSPRGLNTEAFF. As DNA, the CDR3 is TGTGCCAGCTCACCCAGGGGACTGAACACTGAAGCTTTCTTT. V gene TRBV18 combines with J gene TRBJ1-1, with TRBD1 as a possible D gene (6 bases). With 3 bases removed from V and 0 bases from J, the gap between germline ends came to 8 bases. The CDR3 spans 14 residues. Germline V gene lookup returns CDR1 KGHSH and CDR2 LQKENI.

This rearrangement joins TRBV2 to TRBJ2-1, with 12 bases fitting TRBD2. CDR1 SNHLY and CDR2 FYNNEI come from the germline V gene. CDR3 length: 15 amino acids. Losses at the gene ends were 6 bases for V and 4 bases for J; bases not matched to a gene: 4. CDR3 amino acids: CASRAGTSGYNEQFF. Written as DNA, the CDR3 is TGTGCCAGCAGGGCCGGGACTAGCGGGTACAATGAGCAGTTCTTC.

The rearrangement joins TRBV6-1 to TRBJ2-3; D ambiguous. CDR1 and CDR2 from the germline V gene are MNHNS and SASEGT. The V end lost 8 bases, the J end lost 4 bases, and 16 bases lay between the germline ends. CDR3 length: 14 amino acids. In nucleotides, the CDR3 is TGTGCCAGCTCGGTCCCCAGACTCGCAGATACGCAGTATTTT. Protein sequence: CASSVPRLADTQYF.

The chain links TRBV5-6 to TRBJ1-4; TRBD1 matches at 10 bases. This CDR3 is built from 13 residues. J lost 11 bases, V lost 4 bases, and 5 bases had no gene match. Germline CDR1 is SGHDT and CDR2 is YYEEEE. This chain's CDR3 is CASSGDRGWKLFF. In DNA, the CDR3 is TGTGCCAGCAGCGGGGACAGGGGATGGAAACTGTTTTTT.

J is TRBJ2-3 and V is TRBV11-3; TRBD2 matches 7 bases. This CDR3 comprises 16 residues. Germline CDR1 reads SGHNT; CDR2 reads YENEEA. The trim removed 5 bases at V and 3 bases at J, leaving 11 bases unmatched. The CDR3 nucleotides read TGTGCCAGCAGCAGTGGGGGGGTCGGGGGTACAGATACGCAGTATTTT. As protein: CASSSGGVGGTDTQYF.

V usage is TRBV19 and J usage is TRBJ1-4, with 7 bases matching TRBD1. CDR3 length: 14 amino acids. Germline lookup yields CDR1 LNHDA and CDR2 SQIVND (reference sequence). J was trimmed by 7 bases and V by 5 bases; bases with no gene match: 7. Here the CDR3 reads CASSVGGKSEKLFF. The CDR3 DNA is TGTGCCAGTAGTGTAGGGGGCAAAAGTGAAAAACTGTTTTTT.

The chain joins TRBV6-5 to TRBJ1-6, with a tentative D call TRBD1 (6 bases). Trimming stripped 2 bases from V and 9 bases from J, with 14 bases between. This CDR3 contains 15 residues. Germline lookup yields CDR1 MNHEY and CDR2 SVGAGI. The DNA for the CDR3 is TGTGCCAGCAGTTACCAAACAGGGTTCGGTTCACCCCTCCACTTT. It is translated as CASSYQTGFGSPLHF.

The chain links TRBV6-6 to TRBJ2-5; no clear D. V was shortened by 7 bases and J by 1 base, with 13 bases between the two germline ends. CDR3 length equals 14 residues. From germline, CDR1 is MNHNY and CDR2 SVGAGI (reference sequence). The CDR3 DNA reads TGTGCCAGCACCACCGTAGCCCCCCAAGAGACCCAGTACTTC. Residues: CASTTVAPQETQYF.

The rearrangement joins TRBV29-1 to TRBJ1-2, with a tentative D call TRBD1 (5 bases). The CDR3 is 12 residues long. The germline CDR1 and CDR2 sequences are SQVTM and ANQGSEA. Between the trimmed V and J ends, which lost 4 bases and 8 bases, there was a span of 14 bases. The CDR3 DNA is TGCAGCGTTGCCCCGGCTGCAGGGGGCTACACCTTC. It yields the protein CSVAPAAGGYTF.

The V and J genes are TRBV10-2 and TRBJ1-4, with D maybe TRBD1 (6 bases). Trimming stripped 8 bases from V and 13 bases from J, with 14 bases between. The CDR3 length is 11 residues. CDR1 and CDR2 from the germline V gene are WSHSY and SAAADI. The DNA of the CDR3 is TGCGCCAGCTCGAGGGGGGGAGGACTGTTTTTT. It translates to CASSRGGGLFF.

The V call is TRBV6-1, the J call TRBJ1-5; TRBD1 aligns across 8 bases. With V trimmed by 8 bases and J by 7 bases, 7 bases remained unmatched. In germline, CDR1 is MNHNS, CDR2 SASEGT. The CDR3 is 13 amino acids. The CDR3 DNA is TGTGCCAGCGGACAGGGTGGTAACCAGCCCCAGCATTTT. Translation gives CASGQGGNQPQHF.

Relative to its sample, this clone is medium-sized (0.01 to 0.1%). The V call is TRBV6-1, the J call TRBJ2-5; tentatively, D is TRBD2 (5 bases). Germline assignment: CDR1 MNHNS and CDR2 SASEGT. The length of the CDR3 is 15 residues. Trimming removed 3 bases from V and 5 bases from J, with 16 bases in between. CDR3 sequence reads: CASSDGKGVQETQYF. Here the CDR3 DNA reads TGTGCCAGCAGTGATGGAAAGGGAGTACAGGAGACCCAGTACTTC.